What follows are 5 T cell receptor beta chains derived from one specimen sequenced in a study of tumor-infiltrating lymphocytes in primary liver carcinoma. It was from approximately 22-30 mg of unsorted bulk tissue that RNA and DNA were co-extracted. Making TCR beta cDNA involved 400 to 600 ng total RNA and a constant-region primer. Generation of the TCR beta libraries relied on three nested multiplex PCR rounds using slightly modified ARM-PCR. A C-beta reverse primer was combined with TRBV1-TRBV30 forward primers in the first two PCR rounds, and each round had about 10 cycles. From the multiplex PCR reads, TCRdb called clonotypes with MiXCR, one entry per CDR3 protein. The sample includes approximately 73,000 distinct CDR3 sequences, roughly two thirds of them seen just once. Sequencing input: liver tumor tissue from sampling region 4. The subset denotes: tumor region T4, right-lateral pole. The origin of the receptors is a man in his forties or fifties with primary liver carcinoma and hepatitis B virus infection.

Concerning this clonotype itself: One end of the junction varies from germline; a read error may be responsible. V and J are TRBV11-2 and TRBJ2-2; maybe TRBD2 (5 bases). The germline gives CDR1 SGHAT, CDR2 FQNNGV. This CDR3 is 14 amino acids long. This CDR3 is CASSPDHYTGELSF. CDR3 nucleotides: TGTGCCAGCAGCCCGGATCATTATACCGGGGAGCTGTCTTTT.

For this clonotype: A much larger clone is a single base away; this may be a read error. This sequence joins TRBV5-1 and TRBJ2-1; tentatively, D is TRBD1 (5 bases). The CDR3 is 14 amino acids. Trimming stripped 4 bases from V and 6 bases from J, with 14 bases between. Germline lookup yields CDR1 SGHRS and CDR2 YFSETQ. The CDR3 nucleotides are TGCGCCAGCAGCCCTGGACATGGGCTCAATGAGCAGTTCTTC. This translates into CASSPGHGLNEQFF.

Regarding this clonotype: Likely a read error: the CDR3 ends without its conserved phenylalanine or tryptophan. The chain uses TRBV11-2 and TRBJ2-7; D unresolved. The CDR3 spans 12 residues. CDR1 is SGHAT, CDR2 FQNNGV, per germline. This chain's CDR3 is CVISPRGREQYI. The CDR3 nucleotides read TGTGTCATCAGCCCCCGAGGACGGGAGCAGTACATC.

The chain has TRBV7-3 and TRBJ2-1; D is unresolved. The CDR3 extends over 14 amino acids. Germline-derived CDR1 and CDR2 are SGHTA and FQGTGA. Trimming took 5 bases from V and 6 from J, leaving 14 bases between them. The CDR3, as DNA: TGTGCCAGCAGCCGGGCTTTGGACGGCAATGAGCAGTTCTTC. This sequence encodes CASSRALDGNEQFF.

A word on this clonotype: Since no conserved phenylalanine or tryptophan closes the CDR3, a read error is the likely cause. This chain uses TRBV29-1 with TRBJ2-2; TRBD1 aligns across 7 bases. CDR3 size: 17 residues. Germline-derived CDR1 and CDR2 are SQVTM and ANQGSEA. The CDR3 region is CSVLGLLGTANTGELFC. Written as DNA, the CDR3 is TGCAGTGTCCTTGGCCTCCTCGGGACAGCGAACACCGGGGAGCTGTTTTGT.